This T cell receptor (beta chain) was found in a study of blood T cell repertoires in COVID-19. V lost 2 bases, J lost 2 bases, and 16 bases lay in between. The length of the CDR3 is 16 residues. CDR1 and CDR2 (germline): MNHEY, SVGEGT. In the original workflow: From reference gene primer amplification, estimates of nucleated cell counts were derived. Profiling relied on immunoSEQ multiplex PCR, and the TCRdb table lists in-frame clones only, not all of them. V and J calls and clone size are given by that table; D and trimming were obtained from the DNA. The sample lists 150,000 to 200,000 clones; about 81% were seen once.

The V and J genes are TRBV6-2 or TRBV6-3 and TRBJ2-7, with D perhaps matching TRBD2 (5 bases). The material sequenced was peripheral blood. The receptor's source is a woman in her seventies with acute or convalescent COVID-19. The CDR3 nucleotides are TGTGCCAGCAGTTACGGGCTAGAGGGTTCCCCCTACGAGCAGTACTTC. Translation gives CASSYGLEGSPYEQYF.